This note documents a single TCR beta chain sequence. Its specificity is not known. Sequencing was performed with immunoSEQ multiplex PCR; in TCRdb, only in-frame clones are kept and a portion is missing. The sample carries about 24,000 clones, roughly nine tenths recorded once. V was shortened by 2 bases and J by 4 bases, with 11 bases between the two germline ends. The CDR3 length is 14 residues. Germline assignment: CDR1 LGHDT and CDR2 YNNKEL (reference sequence). This entry comes from a study of T cell responses to AZD1222 COVID-19 vaccine. Study-wide results and limits: No repertoire was sampled before or during the peak T cell response, only after it.

This clonotype originated in an adult who received the AZD1222 COVID-19 vaccine. This sample comprised peripheral blood, obtained 28 days after the second AZD1222 dose. This sequence joins TRBV3-1 (or the pseudogene TRBV3-2) and TRBJ1-2; D not resolved. CDR3 in amino acids: CASSQPAGPYGYTF. DNA of the CDR3: TGTGCCAGCAGCCAACCTGCAGGACCCTATGGCTACACCTTC.